This T cell receptor beta chain was identified during a study of T cells in Graves' hyperthyroidism and ophthalmopathy (dated by TCRdb to about 2019). About the full investigation: Peripheral blood samples were taken at initial diagnosis, before any treatment was given. To identify TCR V-J signatures that set the groups apart, the researchers used a discovery cohort of 100 patients, made up of 43 with Graves' ophthalmopathy and 57 with stable Graves' hyperthyroidism. An independent validation cohort of fewer than 20 hyperthyroidism patients and more than 15 patients who later progressed to ophthalmopathy tested prospective prediction of ophthalmopathy. The 85 to 100 discovery patients were randomly split 7:3 into training and test sets. In addition, the study compared T-cell repertoires in thyroid tissue and in blood from about 6 Graves' hyperthyroidism patients. Once sampling was done, hyperthyroidism patients were given methimazole at a starting dose of 30 mg daily, whereas ophthalmopathy patients were given high-dose intravenous methylprednisolone. The paper describes TCR Vbeta CDR3 sequencing of about 140 peripheral blood samples, made up of roughly 40 ophthalmopathy patients, roughly 75 hyperthyroidism patients and 17 progressor patients. The investigation overall reported the following: Most expanded thyroid clonotypes (frequency above 0.001) were also detected in blood, a finding suggesting that blood repertoires may reflect thyroid immune responses. A model built on a 13 V-J signature distinguished ophthalmopathy from stable hyperthyroidism, reaching 85% to 90% sensitivity and around 81% specificity in cross-validation and 80%/75% in testing. In validation, the model predicted progression to ophthalmopathy with about 71% sensitivity and about 73% specificity, a median of roughly seven months before onset. Sample size was not statistically predetermined, and investigators were not blinded to group allocation.

Moderately to severely active disease, a Clinical Activity Score of at least 3, a NOSPECS grade of at least 4, and a duration under 3 months were present in ophthalmopathy patients. Exclusion was applied to patients with uncontrolled infections, other autoimmune diseases, pregnancy or lactation. Diagnoses were established on the basis of clinical symptoms, serum thyroxine and TRAb, thyroid ultrasound, and orbital computed tomography. PBMCs were separated from 7.5 to 10 ml of fresh peripheral blood using Ficoll-Paque density gradient centrifugation. Trizol reagent was used to extract total RNA, and RNA quality was then checked on an Agilent 2100 Bioanalyzer. The table lists this clonotype with many counts. Its cognate antigen has yet to be identified. No much larger clone is present one base from it, and per-base qualities are unavailable. The TCR beta CDR3 regions were amplified from the RNA transcripts. The TCR CDR3 was subjected to a first round of RT-PCR using the HTBI primer set and the Qiagen OneStep RT-PCR kit. A second multiplex PCR round built the libraries, followed by size selection and purification. Libraries were sequenced paired-end with 100 bp reads on an Illumina HiSeq2000. In the authors' own workflow: Raw data were processed with SOAPnuke, discarding reads with adapters, uncalled bases, mean Phred below 15, or no exact constant-primer or identifier match. High-quality paired reads were merged using COPE v1.2.5, and each unique nucleotide sequence was defined as a clonotype. MiTCR v1.1 was used to align the clonotypes against IMGT TRBV, TRBD and TRBJ reference segments. Analysis was restricted to V-J combinations with a frequency above 0.0001, which covered 99.2% of repertoires. The TCS score was defined as F50 (clonal expansion) divided by E x V (chaos), with BLOSUM62-based TCRdist calculated between CDR3 peptides within each V-J. Welch's t-statistics and random forest reduced roughly 530 V-J features to roughly 13, which were used in a naive Bayes classifier (R e1071). The raw public reads went through TCRdb reprocessing: fastp at Q25, MiXCR clone calling, in-frame beta chains kept. Every distinct CDR3 protein forms one entry, paired with its most common genes and DNA. None of the V and J calls come from the authors' own analysis; TCRdb made them. This sample has 300,000 to 450,000 distinct CDR3 sequences in its table, and roughly 20% of those were observed once. Of the sample, 15% to 19% falls within the top ten clones.

The material sequenced was blood. This clonotype was obtained from a woman in her thirties or forties with Graves' ophthalmopathy.

The nucleotides read TGCAGCGTTCGACAGGGAGCGAACACCGGGGAGCTGTTTTTT. The encoded protein is CSVRQGANTGELFF. The rearranged segments are TRBV29-1 and TRBJ2-2; TRBD1 aligns with 7 central bases. The CDR3 runs 14 residues from the cysteine to the phenylalanine. The CDR3 DNA has 42 bases and is translated from base 1. The germline V and J ends show losses of 5 bases and 0 bases respectively, and no gene match explains 3 bases of the junction. CDR1 SQVTM and CDR2 ANQGSEA are derived from the germline V gene.